Described below is a single T cell receptor beta chain sequence and its context. The CDR3 is 17 amino acids. V was clipped by 0 bases and J by 5 bases; unmatched bases: 9. CDR1 is SGHTA and CDR2 is FQGNSA in the germline V gene. The sample belongs to a study of blood T cell repertoires in COVID-19. Across the study: Samples representing acute and convalescent COVID-19 were sourced from the United States, Italy and Spain. Nucleic acid was either cDNA or gDNA, and it came from T cells, B-cell-depleted T cells, or PBMCs.

Authors' methods: Reference gene primer amplification gave estimated nucleated cell counts. The method was immunoSEQ multiplex PCR; TCRdb's version includes in-frame clones alone and lacks a portion of them. V and J calls and clone size follow that table, whereas D and trimming were derived from the DNA. The sample carries tens of thousands of clones, 88% recorded once. The chain joins TRBV7-2 to TRBJ2-3; 9 nucleotides line up with TRBD1. The material sequenced was peripheral blood. This sequence originates from a woman of 80 years or more with acute or convalescent COVID-19. The chain's CDR3 is CASSLAGTGGAGDTQYF. The DNA of the CDR3 is TGTGCCAGCAGCTTAGCGGGAACAGGGGGCGCTGGAGATACGCAGTATTTT.